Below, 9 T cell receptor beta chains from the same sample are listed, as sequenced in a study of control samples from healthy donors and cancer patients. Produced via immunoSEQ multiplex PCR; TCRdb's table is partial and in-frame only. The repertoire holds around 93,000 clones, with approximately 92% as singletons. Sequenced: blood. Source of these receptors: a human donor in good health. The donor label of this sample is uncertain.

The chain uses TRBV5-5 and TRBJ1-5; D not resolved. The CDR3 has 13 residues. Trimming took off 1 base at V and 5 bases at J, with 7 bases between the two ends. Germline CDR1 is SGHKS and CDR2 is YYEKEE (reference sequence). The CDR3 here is CASSLSGDQPQHF. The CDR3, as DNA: TGTGCCAGCAGCTTGAGCGGGGATCAGCCCCAGCATTTT.

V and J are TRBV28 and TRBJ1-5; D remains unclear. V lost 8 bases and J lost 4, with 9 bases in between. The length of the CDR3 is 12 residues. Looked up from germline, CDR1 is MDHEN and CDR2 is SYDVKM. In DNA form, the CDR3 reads TGTGCCAGCCGAGGTCCGAATCAGCCCCAGCATTTT. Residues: CASRGPNQPQHF.

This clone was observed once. Here the CDR3 reads CASSLRGYGIYEQYF. As DNA, the CDR3 is TGTGCCAGCAGTTTAAGGGGGTATGGTATCTACGAGCAGTACTTC. The chain has TRBV27 and TRBJ2-7, with a weak D call TRBD1 (6 bases). The CDR3 covers 15 residues. Per germline, CDR1 MNHEY and CDR2 SMNVEV (reference sequence). The germline V and J ends were trimmed by 2 bases and 3 bases, with 14 bases remaining between them.

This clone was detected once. The CDR3 nucleotides are TGTGCCAGCAGCCTTGGGGGGGCACGAAGTTCAGAGCAGTACTTC. This gives the protein CASSLGGARSSEQYF. The chain couples TRBV5-6 to TRBJ2-7; tentative D call: TRBD2 (7 bases). The V gene lost 4 bases and the J gene lost 7 bases, with 21 bases spanning the gap. The length of the CDR3 is 15 residues. Germline-derived CDR1 and CDR2 are SGHDT and YYEEEE.

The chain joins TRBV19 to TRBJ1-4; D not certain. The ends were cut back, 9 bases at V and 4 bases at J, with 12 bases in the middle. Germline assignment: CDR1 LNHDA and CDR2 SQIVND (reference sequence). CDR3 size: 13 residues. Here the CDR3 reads CASHRALNEKLFF. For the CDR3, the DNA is TGTGCCAGCCACCGGGCTCTTAATGAAAAACTGTTTTTT.

CDR3 sequence reads: CASRAGAGELFF. CDR3 sequence (DNA): TGTGCCAGCAGGGCTGGGGCCGGGGAGCTGTTTTTT. The chain carries TRBV6-6 and TRBJ2-2, with D hard to call. V lost 6 bases to trimming and J lost 6 bases, with 8 bases between them. This CDR3 has 12 residues. Germline loops: CDR1 MNHNY, CDR2 SVGAGI (reference sequence).

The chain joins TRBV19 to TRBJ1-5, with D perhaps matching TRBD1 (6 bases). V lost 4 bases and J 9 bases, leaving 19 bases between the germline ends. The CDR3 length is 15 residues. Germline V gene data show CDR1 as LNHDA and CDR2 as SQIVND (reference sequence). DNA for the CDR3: TGTGCCAGTAGTACCCACCTCGGGACAACAAGGCCCCAGCATTTT. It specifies CASSTHLGTTRPQHF.

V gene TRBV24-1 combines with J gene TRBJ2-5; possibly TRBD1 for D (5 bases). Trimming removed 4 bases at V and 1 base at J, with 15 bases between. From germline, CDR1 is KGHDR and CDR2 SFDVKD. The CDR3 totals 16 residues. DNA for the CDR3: TGTGCCACCAGTGACCTCAAATCGACAGCCCAAGAGACCCAGTACTTC. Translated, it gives CATSDLKSTAQETQYF.

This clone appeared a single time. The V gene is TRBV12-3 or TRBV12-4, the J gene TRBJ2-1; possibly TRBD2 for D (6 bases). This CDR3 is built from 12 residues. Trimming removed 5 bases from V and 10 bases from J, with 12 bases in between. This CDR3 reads CASSEDYLEQFF. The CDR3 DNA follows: TGTGCCAGCAGTGAGGACTATTTAGAGCAGTTCTTC.